Each of the 29 T cell receptor beta chains below was sequenced from the same sample in a study of blood T cell repertoires in COVID-19. Profiling relied on immunoSEQ multiplex PCR, and the TCRdb table lists in-frame clones only, not all of them. The data show approximately 200,000 clones, approximately 94% seen once. The source material was peripheral blood. The receptor source for this set is a man aged 30 to 45 with COVID-19, enrolled during active disease.

This chain connects TRBV24-1 to TRBJ2-1; 10 bases fit TRBD2. CDR1 and CDR2 (germline): KGHDR, SFDVKD. The CDR3 loop spans 16 amino acids. V gave up 5 bases and J gave up 8 bases; unmatched junction bases: 11. This CDR3 is CATSVSTAGGSDEQFF. In DNA form, the CDR3 reads TGTGCCACCAGTGTATCGACAGCGGGGGGGTCGGATGAGCAGTTCTTC.

This chain joins TRBV7-2 and TRBJ1-1; D is unclear. CDR1 is SGHTA, CDR2 FQGNSA, per germline. The V gene lost 1 base and the J gene lost 11 bases, with 14 bases spanning the gap. CDR3 length: 13 residues. CDR3 coding DNA: TGTGCCAGCAGCTTAGGGGCCTCCAATGAGGCTTTCTTT. It is translated as CASSLGASNEAFF.

The V and J genes are TRBV7-6 and TRBJ2-7; perhaps TRBD1 as D (5 bases). This CDR3 has 15 residues. CDR1 and CDR2 from the germline V gene are SGHVS and FNYEAQ. Trimming left V 2 bases short and J 5 bases short, with 16 bases between. CDR3 in DNA: TGTGCCAGCAGCTTACGGCCAGGGCCAACTAACGAGCAGTACTTC. Amino acids: CASSLRPGPTNEQYF. Together with reference TRBV7-6 and TRBJ2-7, the CDR3 gives the full variable domain: GAGVSQSPRYKVTKRGQDVALRCDPISGHVSLYWYRQALGQGPEFLTYFNYEAQQDKSGLPNDRFSAERPEGSISTLTIQRTEQRDSAMYRCASSLRPGPTNEQYFGPGTRLTVT.

The V call is TRBV18, the J call TRBJ1-2; possible D gene TRBD1, 5 bases. CDR3 size: 16 residues. Germline CDR1 is KGHSH and CDR2 is LQKENI. V was cut by 3 bases and J by 5 bases, with 19 bases left in between. As DNA, the CDR3 is TGTGCCAGCTCACCCCTTTTAGGGGTGCGTGAATATGGCTACACCTTC. Protein: CASSPLLGVREYGYTF. Using reference TRBV18 and TRBJ1-2 for the parts outside the CDR3, the full variable domain is NAGVMQNPRHLVRRRGQEARLRCSPMKGHSHVYWYRQLPEEGLKFMVYLQKENIIDESGMPKERFSAEFPKEGPSILRIQQVVRGDSAAYFCASSPLLGVREYGYTFGSGTRLTVV.

This chain joins TRBV3-1 (or the pseudogene TRBV3-2) and TRBJ2-7; 11 bases fit TRBD2. Germline CDR1 reads LGHDT; CDR2 reads YNNKEL (reference sequence). The CDR3 sequence is 14 residues long. Unmatched junction bases numbered 5, after V lost 6 bases and J lost 4 bases. In DNA, the CDR3 is TGTGCCAGCAGGTCTAGCGGGGGGCCTTACGAGCAGTACTTC. This codes for CASRSSGGPYEQYF.

This sequence joins TRBV19 and TRBJ1-5; no firm D call. The germline V and J ends were trimmed by 1 base and 4 bases, with 14 bases remaining between them. The CDR3 runs to 16 residues. The germline CDR1 and CDR2 sequences are LNHDA and SQIVND (reference sequence). Here the CDR3 DNA reads TGTGCCAGTAGTATAGCGGAGGGTCGGAGAAATCAGCCCCAGCATTTT. Translating gives CASSIAEGRRNQPQHF.

The CDR3 coding sequence is TGTGCCAGCAGTCCCGACAGGGATTATGGCTACACCTTC. Protein sequence: CASSPDRDYGYTF. This sequence joins TRBV6-6 and TRBJ1-2, with 7 bases that match TRBD1. The CDR3 has 13 residues. Germline CDR1 MNHNY, CDR2 SVGAGI (reference sequence). Germline trimming cut 5 bases from V and 5 bases from J; bases unmatched to any gene: 5.

This clone came up a few times. J is TRBJ2-5 and V is TRBV19, with 11 bases aligning to TRBD1. Germline V gene sequence: CDR1 LNHDA, CDR2 SQIVND (reference sequence). CDR3 size: 14 residues. The V segment lost 4 bases and the J segment 4 bases; nucleotides outside the gene matches: 2. The CDR3 protein is CASSRGTGGETQYF. CDR3 bases: TGTGCCAGTAGTAGGGGGACAGGGGGAGAGACCCAGTACTTC.

The rearrangement joins TRBV5-6 to TRBJ2-1, with 7 positions matching TRBD1. The CDR3 runs 16 residues. In germline, CDR1 is SGHDT, CDR2 YYEEEE. V lost 3 bases and J lost 3; bases outside the gene matches: 9. As DNA, the CDR3 is TGTGCCAGCAGCTCGCTACACCGGGACAGCTACAATGAGCAGTTCTTC. This gives the protein CASSSLHRDSYNEQFF. Full variable domain (outside the CDR3, taken from reference TRBV5-6 and TRBJ2-1): DAGVTQSPTHLIKTRGQQVTLRCSPKSGHDTVSWYQQALGQGPQFIFQYYEEEERQRGNFPDRFSGHQFPNYSSELNVNALLLGDSALYLCASSSLHRDSYNEQFFGPGTRLTVL.

V gene TRBV6-5 combines with J gene TRBJ2-5; a possible D gene is TRBD1 (5 bases). V was cut by 1 base and J by 5 bases, with 14 bases left in between. The CDR3 consists of 15 residues. Germline CDR1 MNHEY, CDR2 SVGAGI. In DNA, the CDR3 is TGTGCCAGCAGTTACTGGCAGGGTGATTGGGAGACCCAGTACTTC. Amino acids: CASSYWQGDWETQYF.

V and J are TRBV7-3 and TRBJ2-6; TRBD1 matches 8 bases. The ends lost 4 bases at V and 4 bases at J; junction bases unmatched: 3. The CDR3 is made up of 15 amino acids. Germline-derived CDR1 and CDR2 are SGHTA and FQGTGA. CDR3 in amino acids: CASSSTGVGANVLTF. Written as DNA, the CDR3 is TGTGCCAGCAGCTCGACAGGGGTCGGGGCCAACGTCCTGACTTTC.

Of note for this clone: The sample has other DNA sequences that encode this CDR3 too. V usage is TRBV7-9 and J usage is TRBJ1-2; no firm D call. The CDR3 covers 12 residues. Between the trimmed V and J ends, which lost 3 bases and 4 bases, there was a span of 6 bases. Germline CDR1 and CDR2: SEHNR and FQNEAQ (reference sequence). The chain's CDR3 is CASSLEGYGYTF. The DNA of the CDR3 is TGTGCCAGCAGCTTGGAGGGCTATGGCTACACCTTC. The full variable domain, rest sourced from reference TRBV7-9 and TRBJ1-2, is DTGVSQNPRHKITKRGQNVTFRCDPISEHNRLYWYRQTLGQGPEFLTYFQNEAQLEKSRLLSDRFSAERPKGSFSTLEIQRTEQGDSAMYLCASSLEGYGYTFGSGTRLTVV.

The chain has TRBV2 and TRBJ1-6; D is undetermined. Looked up from germline, CDR1 is SNHLY and CDR2 is FYNNEI. V gave up 4 bases and J gave up 7 bases, with 11 bases separating them. The CDR3 has 14 residues. The DNA of the CDR3 is TGTGCCAGCAGTGTCGACCCCGGGAATTCACCCCTCCACTTT. Protein product: CASSVDPGNSPLHF.

This chain joins TRBV27 and TRBJ2-1, with D perhaps TRBD1 (5 bases). The CDR3 contains 15 residues. The germline CDR1 and CDR2 sequences are MNHEY and SMNVEV (reference sequence). V dropped 2 bases and J dropped 1 base, with 9 bases sitting between them. CDR3 protein: CASSLVAGSYNEQFF. Written as DNA, the CDR3 is TGTGCCAGCAGTTTAGTTGCAGGGTCCTACAATGAGCAGTTCTTC.

V gene TRBV6-6 combines with J gene TRBJ2-1, with 10 bases lining up with TRBD2. Germline V lookup: CDR1 MNHNY, CDR2 SVGAGI (reference sequence). The CDR3 length is 15 residues. Germline trimming cut 7 bases from V and 4 bases from J; bases unmatched to any gene: 7. CDR3 residues: CASIPSGGEYNEQFF. For the CDR3, the DNA is TGTGCCAGCATTCCCAGCGGGGGGGAGTACAATGAGCAGTTCTTC.

The chain has TRBV6-5 and TRBJ2-1; 7 bases fit TRBD2. The CDR3 spans 14 residues. Trimming at V came to 10 bases and at J to 9 bases, leaving 15 bases not matched to a gene. The germline gives CDR1 MNHEY, CDR2 SVGAGI. The CDR3 region is CATKAYGLGFEQFF. The DNA of the CDR3 is TGTGCCACCAAGGCGTATGGACTAGGTTTTGAGCAGTTCTTC.

The chain employs TRBV30 and TRBJ1-5; D unclear. CDR3 length: 15 residues. Germline loops: CDR1 GTSNPN, CDR2 SVGIG (reference sequence). V was clipped by 3 bases and J by 5 bases, with 17 bases between them. The CDR3 DNA sequence: TGTGCCTGGAGGTGGGAGGGAAGTATCGATCAGCCCCAGCATTTT. Its protein is CAWRWEGSIDQPQHF.

The chain recombines TRBV19 with TRBJ1-2, with a possible D match to TRBD1 (5 bases). The ends were cut back, 3 bases at V and 7 bases at J, with 12 bases in the middle. This CDR3 has 13 amino acids. Germline lookup yields CDR1 LNHDA and CDR2 SQIVND (reference sequence). The CDR3 reads CASSIRQGRGYTF. The CDR3, as DNA: TGTGCCAGTAGTATTCGCCAGGGCCGTGGCTACACCTTC.

The chain has TRBV6-1 and TRBJ1-2; TRBD1 matches at 7 bases. V dropped 3 bases and J dropped 0; count of bases not matched to a gene: 1. Germline V CDR1 and CDR2: MNHNS, SASEGT. The CDR3 runs 14 residues. This CDR3 is CASSDRGSNYGYTF. In DNA form, the CDR3 reads TGTGCCAGCAGTGACAGGGGGTCTAACTATGGCTACACCTTC.

This clone occurred once. V usage is TRBV3-1 (or the pseudogene TRBV3-2) and J usage is TRBJ2-3, with TRBD2 identical over 11 bases. Per the germline V gene, CDR1 is LGHDT and CDR2 is YNNKEL (reference sequence). J was trimmed by 3 bases and V by 2 bases; bases with no gene match: 4. The CDR3 runs 16 residues. CDR3 residues: CASSQLAGGGTDTQYF. In DNA, the CDR3 is TGTGCCAGCAGCCAACTAGCGGGGGGCGGGACAGATACGCAGTATTTT.

The genes are TRBV7-2 and TRBJ2-3; 9 bases line up with TRBD2. With 4 bases clipped from V and 1 base from J, the junction kept 6 bases outside the gene matches. CDR1 is SGHTA and CDR2 is FQGNSA in the germline V gene. The CDR3 contains 16 residues. The chain's CDR3 is CASSSPLAGGTDTQYF. CDR3 nucleotides: TGTGCCAGCAGCTCCCCTTTAGCGGGGGGCACAGATACGCAGTATTTT.

The chain has TRBV30 and TRBJ1-1; 7 bases fit TRBD1. CDR1 is GTSNPN, CDR2 SVGIG, per germline (reference sequence). After removal of 3 bases from V and 11 bases from J, the junction contained 9 bases not matched to a gene. This CDR3 spans 12 amino acids. The CDR3, as DNA: TGTGCCTGGAGGGACAGGACCCCCGAGGCTTTCTTT. Encoded protein: CAWRDRTPEAFF.

V usage is TRBV5-4 and J usage is TRBJ2-3; D perhaps matches TRBD1 (5 bases). In germline, CDR1 is SGHNT, CDR2 YYREEE (reference sequence). This CDR3 has 15 amino acids. Trimming took off 5 bases at V and 0 bases at J, with 13 bases between the two ends. CDR3 DNA sequence: TGTGCCAGCAGGACACAGGAACGTAGCACAGATACGCAGTATTTT. Protein: CASRTQERSTDTQYF.

This sequence joins TRBV6-6 and TRBJ2-2; D is uncertain. The CDR3 runs to 13 residues. The germline gives CDR1 MNHNY, CDR2 SVGAGI (reference sequence). Trimming cost V 7 bases and J 5 bases, with 11 bases left between them. The CDR3 sequence is CASTKHDTGELFF. CDR3 in DNA: TGTGCCAGCACCAAACACGATACCGGGGAGCTGTTTTTT.

This rearrangement joins TRBV3-1 (or the pseudogene TRBV3-2) to TRBJ1-5; maybe TRBD1 (5 bases). The V end lost 2 bases, the J end lost 2 bases, and 10 bases lay between the germline ends. The CDR3 spans 15 residues. CDR1 and CDR2 (germline): LGHDT, YNNKEL (reference sequence). This CDR3 reads CASSQMLGGNQPQHF. In nucleotides, the CDR3 is TGTGCCAGCAGCCAAATGTTAGGGGGCAATCAGCCCCAGCATTTT.

The rearrangement links TRBV10-3 to TRBJ2-7, with 9 bases identical to TRBD1. J was trimmed by 5 bases and V by 2 bases; bases with no gene match: 7. The germline V gene has CDR1 ENHRY and CDR2 SYGVKD. This CDR3 contains 15 residues. The chain's CDR3 is CAISERQGVIHEQYF. The DNA for the CDR3 is TGTGCCATCAGTGAGCGACAGGGGGTCATCCACGAGCAGTACTTC.

Written as DNA, the CDR3 is TGTGCCAGCAGTTACTCGATCCACGGGGGCACTGAAGCTTTCTTT. This translates into CASSYSIHGGTEAFF. V is TRBV6-6 and J is TRBJ1-1; TRBD1 might be the D (5 bases). The germline V gene encodes CDR1 MNHNY and CDR2 SVGAGI (reference sequence). This CDR3 comprises 15 residues. V was shortened by 0 bases and J by 4 bases, with 12 bases between the two germline ends.

This sequence joins TRBV7-9 and TRBJ2-5; 8 bases align to TRBD1. The length of the CDR3 is 16 residues. Germline CDR1 and CDR2: SEHNR and FQNEAQ (reference sequence). Germline trimming cut 3 bases from V and 0 bases from J; bases unmatched to any gene: 6. CDR3: CASSFAGTGDQETQYF. CDR3 in DNA: TGTGCCAGCAGCTTTGCCGGGACAGGAGACCAAGAGACCCAGTACTTC.

The V gene is TRBV4-1, the J gene TRBJ1-2, with D maybe TRBD1 (6 bases). Trimming cost V 8 bases and J 5 bases, with 18 bases left between them. Germline V lookup: CDR1 MGHRA, CDR2 YSYEKL. This CDR3 region has 14 residues. The CDR3 region is CASSQQGKEYGYTF. CDR3 DNA sequence: TGCGCCAGCTCTCAACAGGGAAAGGAATATGGCTACACCTTC.